The 7 T cell receptor beta chains below were found in one sample sequenced in a study of T cells in Graves' hyperthyroidism and ophthalmopathy. Amplification of TCR beta CDR3 regions was performed using RNA transcripts as template. An initial round of RT-PCR targeting the TCR CDR3 relied on the HTBI primer set. Each CDR3 protein is one row after TCRdb ran MiXCR on the multiplex PCR reads. This repertoire shows under 750,000 distinct CDR3 sequences, about 17% found once; its top ten account for over 15%. The sequenced sample consisted of blood. The source is a woman aged 45 to 65 with Graves' hyperthyroidism that later progressed to Graves' ophthalmopathy.

This clonotype has just a few counts. The chain combines TRBV2 with TRBJ2-2, with 13 positions matching TRBD2. This CDR3 contains 18 residues. CDR1 SNHLY and CDR2 FYNNEI come from the germline V gene. V trimming: 1 base; J trimming: 4 bases; junction bases outside the gene matches: 6. CDR3 sequence reads: CASSEEPLAGGPTGELFF. CDR3 coding DNA: TGTGCCAGCAGTGAAGAACCACTAGCGGGGGGGCCCACCGGGGAGCTGTTTTTT.

This clonotype occurred many times. The chain uses TRBV3-1 and TRBJ1-2; possibly TRBD1 for D (5 bases). V was trimmed by 0 bases and J by 4 bases, leaving 15 bases between them. This CDR3 has 16 amino acids. In germline, CDR1 is LGHDT, CDR2 YNNKEL (reference sequence). The CDR3 DNA follows: TGTGCCAGCAGCCAAGATTGGGGGGTATCTGGCTATGGCTACACCTTC. Translation: CASSQDWGVSGYGYTF. Combining the CDR3 with reference TRBV3-1 and TRBJ1-2 gives the whole variable domain DTAVSQTPKYLVTQMGNDKSIKCEQNLGHDTMYWYKQDSKKFLKIMFSYNNKELIINETVPNRFSPKSPDKAHLNLHINSLELGDSAVYFCASSQDWGVSGYGYTFGSGTRLTVV.

The V call is TRBV20-1, the J call TRBJ2-3, with a possible D match to TRBD1 (5 bases). CDR3 length equals 13 residues. Germline loops: CDR1 DFQATT, CDR2 SNEGSKA (reference sequence). Trimming cost V 5 bases and J 3 bases, with 12 bases left between them. The CDR3 protein is CSALRVRTDTQYF. For the CDR3, the DNA is TGCAGTGCTCTCAGGGTCAGGACAGATACGCAGTATTTT.

Many counts were recorded for this clonotype. The chain's CDR3 is CASSEGTQYYTEAFF. DNA of the CDR3: TGTGCCAGCAGTGAAGGGACCCAGTATTACACTGAAGCTTTCTTT. The chain recombines TRBV2 with TRBJ1-1, with D unresolved. In germline, CDR1 is SNHLY, CDR2 FYNNEI. The CDR3 covers 15 residues. Deletions cut 1 base from V and 3 bases from J, with 12 bases between.

This chain links TRBV25-1 with TRBJ2-3, with TRBD2 matching over 9 bases. Germline V lookup: CDR1 MGHDK, CDR2 SYGVNS. V dropped 0 bases and J dropped 4; count of bases not matched to a gene: 8. The CDR3 has 17 amino acids. The DNA for the CDR3 is TGTGCCAGCAGTGAATATGCTAGCGGGGTGGGGGCAGATACGCAGTATTTT. This sequence encodes CASSEYASGVGADTQYF. Using reference TRBV25-1 and TRBJ2-3 for the parts outside the CDR3, the full variable domain is EADIYQTPRYLVIGTGKKITLECSQTMGHDKMYWYQQDPGMELHLIHYSYGVNSTEKGDLSSESTVSRIRTEHFPLTLESARPSHTSQYLCASSEYASGVGADTQYFGPGTRLTVL.

This chain connects TRBV19 to TRBJ2-2; D gene uncertain. Deletions cut 2 bases from V and 2 bases from J, with 3 bases between. The germline CDR1 and CDR2 sequences are LNHDA and SQIVND (reference sequence). The CDR3 runs to 13 residues. The CDR3 region is CASSILNTGELFF. The DNA of the CDR3 is TGTGCCAGTAGTATACTAAACACCGGGGAGCTGTTTTTT.

There are many counts of this clonotype. The rearrangement uses TRBV20-1 and TRBJ1-1; D is ambiguous. The V end lost 0 bases, the J end lost 4 bases, and 12 bases lay between the germline ends. The CDR3 consists of 14 residues. CDR1 and CDR2 (germline): DFQATT, SNEGSKA (reference sequence). This CDR3 is CSARDRGGSTEAFF. CDR3 DNA: TGCAGTGCTAGAGATCGCGGCGGGAGCACTGAAGCTTTCTTT.